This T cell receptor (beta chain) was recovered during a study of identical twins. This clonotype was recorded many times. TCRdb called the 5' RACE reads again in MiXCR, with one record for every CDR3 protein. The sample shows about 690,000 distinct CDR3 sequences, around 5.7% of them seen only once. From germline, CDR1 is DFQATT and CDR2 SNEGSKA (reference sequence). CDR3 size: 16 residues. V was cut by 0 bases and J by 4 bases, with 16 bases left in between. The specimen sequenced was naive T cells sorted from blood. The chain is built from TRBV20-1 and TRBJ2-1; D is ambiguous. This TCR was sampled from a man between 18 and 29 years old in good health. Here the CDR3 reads CSARDRAAGKYNEQFF. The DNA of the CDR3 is TGCAGTGCTAGAGATCGGGCAGCCGGTAAATACAATGAGCAGTTCTTC.